This T cell receptor (beta chain) comes out of a study of T cell repertoires in cytomegalovirus infection (dated by TCRdb to between 2019 and 2020). Regarding the study in general: Donor HLA type was relevant to the analysis, as public TCR beta signatures indicated carriage of CMV infection together with the matching HLA type.

V is cut by 1 base and J by 2 bases, and the space between the germline ends is 12 bases. The germline V gene sets CDR1 to SGHVS and CDR2 to FNYEAQ. Including the terminal cysteine and phenylalanine, the CDR3 comprises 15 residues. Left in the record is the CDR3 DNA by itself, 45 bases read in frame from the first base. On this clonotype: Its antigen remains undetermined. Just one base apart from a much larger clone, this may be a read error.

Sequencing took place on an Illumina HiSeq 1500. TCRdb passed the public sequencing reads through fastp at Q25 and MiXCR, retaining productive beta sequences. Every distinct CDR3 protein forms one entry, paired with its most common genes and DNA. This sample comprises just over 300,000 distinct CDR3 sequences, roughly 15% of them detected only once. The ten largest make up more than 10% of the sample. The paper as a whole reports these results and caveats: Cumulative frequency of public TCR beta family members discriminated carriers of CMV infection plus the relevant HLA type in this cohort and an independent approximately 360-donor cohort. In the ex vivo response, HLA-C-restricted CMV-specific TCR beta clonotypes were dominant, and in two of eight donors the single most frequent clonotype came from this HLA-C-restricted group.

The chain couples TRBV7-6 to TRBJ2-7; perhaps TRBD1 is the D gene, with 5 bases matching. The sequenced sample consisted of PBMCs. This sequence was found in a human donor in good health (CMV status not recorded). Some clones in this sample may be carry-over from other donors' samples. The nucleotide sequence is TGTGCCAGCAGCTTAGAAGGGGTCGGCACCTACGAGCAGTACTTC. The resulting protein is CASSLEGVGTYEQYF.